This T cell receptor beta chain was sequenced in a study of cytomegalovirus exposure and HLA in healthy donors. Study conclusions and caveats: In an earlier analysis, productive rearrangement rates for most beta V segments clustered near 87% or 30%. The authors judged a highly shared variant cluster likely a sequencing artifact.

PCR employed 60 Vbeta and 13 Jbeta primers. Sequenced by immunoSEQ multiplex PCR; TCRdb stores in-frame clones only, minus some. In the table there are some 200,000 clones, around four fifths of which are singletons. Germline CDR1 is SGHTA and CDR2 is FQGTGA. The CDR3 has 13 residues. The ends lost 2 bases at V and 10 bases at J; junction bases unmatched: 5. About this clone: Its antigen is not known.

This clonotype was obtained from an older woman in good health and CMV-seropositive. Sequences were obtained from PBMCs. The gene calls are TRBV7-3 and TRBJ2-5; 9 nucleotides match TRBD2. CDR3 sequence (DNA): TGTGCCAGCAGCTTATCGAGCGGGGGGATCCAGTACTTC. Translated: CASSLSSGGIQYF.